Listed here are 22 T cell receptor beta chains from one sample, sequenced in a study of spatial heterogeneity in lung cancer. Time point here: sample taken at primary tumor resection. Whole RNA came from tumor, nontumor lung or frozen PBMC and was sequenced without being sorted. One entry per CDR3 protein, called by TCRdb with MiXCR from the 5' RACE reads. Among tens of thousands of distinct CDR3 sequences listed, 7% to 10% were seen once. The source was PBMCs, collected at surgery. These receptors were obtained from a female donor with early-stage non-small cell lung cancer.

The chain carries TRBV6-5 and TRBJ1-2, with a weak D call TRBD1 (6 bases). The CDR3 is made up of 13 amino acids. The germline gives CDR1 MNHEY, CDR2 SVGAGI. The V gene lost 6 bases and the J gene lost 8 bases, with 16 bases spanning the gap. The CDR3 loop reads CASSRGTPWGYTF. The CDR3, as DNA: TGTGCCAGCAGCAGAGGGACACCCTGGGGCTACACCTTC.

In this sample, this clonotype turned up many times. This chain's CDR3 is CASSRQGSYEQYF. The CDR3 nucleotides are TGTGCCAGCAGCCGACAGGGATCCTACGAGCAGTACTTC. The chain employs TRBV3-1 and TRBJ2-7, with 7 bases matching TRBD1. The V segment lost 4 bases and the J segment 1 base; nucleotides outside the gene matches: 1. This CDR3 has 13 amino acids. Germline V lookup: CDR1 LGHDT, CDR2 YNNKEL (reference sequence).

This clonotype was detected ten times or more. This chain connects TRBV20-1 to TRBJ1-3; D is unclear. V shed 6 bases and J shed 0 bases, with 12 bases lying between them. The CDR3 is made up of 14 amino acids. Germline assignment: CDR1 DFQATT and CDR2 SNEGSKA (reference sequence). Here the CDR3 reads CSAADVSSGNTIYF. The CDR3 DNA sequence: TGCAGTGCAGCTGACGTTAGCTCTGGAAACACCATATATTTT.

In this sample, this clonotype turned up a few times. This sequence joins TRBV20-1 and TRBJ1-2; D uncertain. Trimming took off 8 bases at V and 4 bases at J, with 14 bases between the two ends. The length of the CDR3 is 12 residues. Germline assignment: CDR1 DFQATT and CDR2 SNEGSKA (reference sequence). CDR3 DNA: TGCAGTACCACCGACCCGCCCTATGGCTACACCTTC. It codes for CSTTDPPYGYTF.

This sequence joins TRBV20-1 and TRBJ2-3, with TRBD2 identical over 13 bases. Germline CDR1 and CDR2: DFQATT and SNEGSKA (reference sequence). The length of the CDR3 is 15 residues. With V trimmed by 6 bases and J by 5 bases, 8 bases remained unmatched. CDR3 sequence reads: CSAAGTSGAGDTQYF. The DNA for the CDR3 is TGCAGTGCCGCAGGGACTAGCGGGGCGGGAGATACGCAGTATTTT.

As DNA, the CDR3 is TGTGCCAGTAGTATAATCCGGGGGGGAAATGAAGCTTTCTTT. It translates to CASSIIRGGNEAFF. The chain recombines TRBV19 with TRBJ1-1; weak D call: TRBD1 (5 bases). The CDR3 is made up of 14 amino acids. CDR1 and CDR2 (germline): LNHDA, SQIVND (reference sequence). Trimming removed 2 bases from V and 7 bases from J, with 14 bases in between.

This clonotype was recorded a few times. Because the CDR3's place on the DNA is in doubt, the DNA is left out and the CDR3 is given as listed by TCRdb. The chain couples TRBV7-3 to TRBJ2-7; TRBD1 is taken as the D call from the table, unchecked against the DNA. Germline V CDR1 and CDR2: SGHTA, FQGTGA. From its first to its last residue, the CDR3 has 14 amino acids. The CDR3 sequence: CASSPSGRGYEQYF.

This clonotype is classed as medium-sized. The chain links TRBV27 to TRBJ2-1, with 7 nucleotides matching TRBD1. Trimming cost V 10 bases and J 6 bases; bases outside gene matches: 9. CDR1 is MNHEY, CDR2 SMNVEV, per germline (reference sequence). The CDR3 sequence is 13 residues long. In DNA form, the CDR3 reads TGTGCCATTGCGGACAGGTCGTCCAATGAGCAGTTCTTC. Protein product: CAIADRSSNEQFF.

There are many counts of this clonotype. The gene calls are TRBV28 and TRBJ1-1; 7 nucleotides align to TRBD1. Germline CDR1 MDHEN, CDR2 SYDVKM. The CDR3 is made up of 13 amino acids. CDR3 sequence (DNA): TGTGCTTTAGGGGGCCAATTGAACACTGAAGCTTTCTTT. Translated, it gives CALGGQLNTEAFF.

The rearrangement uses TRBV20-1 and TRBJ2-3; 12 nucleotides line up with TRBD2. Germline lookup yields CDR1 DFQATT and CDR2 SNEGSKA (reference sequence). V shed 0 bases and J 7 bases; nucleotides not matched to a gene: 8. The CDR3 is made up of 16 amino acids. The CDR3 DNA reads TGCAGTGCTAGAGATCCCCCTAGCGGGGGGGCCAATACGCAGTATTTT. Its translation is CSARDPPSGGANTQYF.

The sample holds a few counts of this clonotype. The chain joins TRBV5-5 to TRBJ2-2, with 10 bases that match TRBD1. CDR1 and CDR2 from the germline V gene are SGHKS and YYEKEE (reference sequence). The CDR3 is 17 amino acids. V was clipped by 0 bases and J by 2 bases; unmatched bases: 4. This chain's CDR3 is CASSLGRDRGNTGELFF. In DNA, the CDR3 is TGTGCCAGCAGCTTGGGTCGGGACAGGGGTAACACCGGGGAGCTGTTTTTT.

Here the CDR3 DNA reads TGCGCCAGCAGCTTCGCCCAGGGTGTAACCGGGGAGCTGTTTTTT. Its translation: CASSFAQGVTGELFF. V gene TRBV5-1 combines with J gene TRBJ2-2; perhaps TRBD1 as D (5 bases). Germline V gives CDR1 SGHRS, CDR2 YFSETQ. Trimming removed 2 bases from V and 5 bases from J, with 13 bases in between. The CDR3 is made up of 15 amino acids.

This clonotype turned up a few times. The chain uses TRBV6-1 and TRBJ1-1, with 9 bases aligning to TRBD1. There are 15 residues in the CDR3. The germline gives CDR1 MNHNS, CDR2 SASEGT. V shed 5 bases, J shed 8 bases, and the junction held 12 bases outside the gene matches. This CDR3 reads CASSLAPGQGREAFF. The CDR3 nucleotides read TGTGCCAGCAGTTTGGCTCCGGGACAGGGAAGAGAAGCTTTCTTT.

The genes are TRBV11-2 and TRBJ1-6; 7 bases align to TRBD1. The germline CDR1 and CDR2 sequences are SGHAT and FQNNGV. The CDR3 sequence is 16 residues long. Trimming at V came to 5 bases and at J to 0 bases, leaving 4 bases not matched to a gene. In DNA, the CDR3 is TGTGCCAGCAGCCCCGACAGGGTCTCCTATAATTCACCCCTCCACTTT. This sequence encodes CASSPDRVSYNSPLHF.

The chain combines TRBV28 with TRBJ2-7; D uncertain. The CDR3 has 10 residues. Germline loops: CDR1 MDHEN, CDR2 SYDVKM. V lost 6 bases to trimming and J lost 3 bases, with 3 bases between them. CDR3 region: CASSLYEQYF. CDR3 DNA sequence: TGTGCCAGCAGCCTCTACGAGCAGTACTTC.

The rearrangement joins TRBV6-4 to TRBJ2-7; 7 nucleotides match TRBD2. V gave up 5 bases and J gave up 2 bases; unmatched junction bases: 3. CDR3 length: 13 residues. Per germline, CDR1 MRHNA and CDR2 SNTAGT. The CDR3 region is CASSRGETYEQYV. DNA of the CDR3: TGTGCCAGCAGTCGGGGGGAGACCTACGAGCAGTACGTC.

The rearrangement uses TRBV6-5 and TRBJ2-7; TRBD1 matches 7 bases. CDR1 and CDR2 (germline): MNHEY, SVGAGI. J lost 2 bases, V lost 5 bases, and 6 bases had no gene match. The CDR3 is 14 residues long. This CDR3 reads CASSLQGSPYEQYF. The CDR3, as DNA: TGTGCCAGCAGTCTACAGGGGTCCCCCTACGAGCAGTACTTC.

The gene calls are TRBV6-5 and TRBJ1-2; 9 bases are a match to TRBD1. V gave up 4 bases and J gave up 4 bases; unmatched junction bases: 7. The CDR3 runs to 15 residues. The germline V gene encodes CDR1 MNHEY and CDR2 SVGAGI. The CDR3 here is CASSSPGQGSYGYTF. CDR3 DNA: TGTGCCAGCAGTTCCCCGGGACAGGGATCCTATGGCTACACCTTC.

CDR3 DNA sequence: TGCAGTGCTAGGAGGGGGTCGGATACGCAGTATTTT. This sequence encodes CSARRGSDTQYF. The chain has TRBV20-1 and TRBJ2-3, with D perhaps matching TRBD1 (6 bases). CDR1 and CDR2 (germline): DFQATT, SNEGSKA (reference sequence). The V end lost 3 bases, the J end lost 6 bases, and 10 bases lay between the germline ends. The CDR3 has 12 residues.

This chain connects TRBV11-3 to TRBJ1-2; no reliable D call. The germline gives CDR1 SGHNT, CDR2 YENEEA. The CDR3 contains 14 residues. With 1 base removed from V and 0 bases from J, the gap between germline ends came to 6 bases. The CDR3 loop reads CASSLGRANYGYTF. The CDR3 DNA sequence: TGTGCCAGCAGCTTAGGTCGGGCTAACTATGGCTACACCTTC.

This clonotype was seen only a few times. The chain joins TRBV12-3 or TRBV12-4 to TRBJ2-4, with 8 bases that match TRBD1. The CDR3 length is 17 residues. V lost 2 bases, J lost 3 bases, and 9 bases stayed unmatched. CDR3 protein: CASSLIASGGDKNIQYF. In nucleotides, the CDR3 is TGTGCCAGCAGTTTAATCGCTTCAGGGGGCGACAAAAACATTCAGTACTTC.

The V call is TRBV30, the J call TRBJ2-3, with D unclear. The CDR3 is 11 amino acids. Between the trimmed V and J ends, which lost 2 bases and 5 bases, there was a span of 5 bases. Germline V lookup: CDR1 GTSNPN, CDR2 SVGIG (reference sequence). The DNA for the CDR3 is TGTGCCTGGAGTAATAGAGATACGCAGTATTTT. This encodes CAWSNRDTQYF.